What follows describes a single T cell receptor beta chain. The V and J ends lost 4 bases and 3 bases respectively, with 22 bases between them. The CDR3 spans 17 residues. Germline V gene data show CDR1 as SGHAT and CDR2 as FQNNGV. Methods used by the authors: Reference gene primer amplification in the assay estimated nucleated cell counts. Profiled with immunoSEQ multiplex PCR; TCRdb holds only in-frame clones, not every one. V and J calls and clone size are as listed in that table; D and trimming were resolved from the DNA. The sample lists roughly 50,000 clones, around 91% occurring once. This sample is drawn from a study of blood T cell repertoires in COVID-19. Study context: The study drew acute and convalescent COVID-19 samples from the United States, Italy and Spain. Nucleic acid was either cDNA or gDNA, and it came from T cells, B-cell-depleted T cells, or PBMCs.

The V and J genes are TRBV11-2 and TRBJ2-7; D is possibly TRBD2 (6 bases). The sequence was collected from a woman aged 55-69 years with active COVID-19. The sequenced sample was peripheral blood. The CDR3 nucleotides are TGTGCCAGCAGCTCCCGGGCCAGACTAGACCCAAACTACGAGCAGTACTTC. Protein sequence: CASSSRARLDPNYEQYF.